This TCR beta chain derives from a study of T cell responses to AZD1222 COVID-19 vaccine. This clone was detected once. Its antigen remains unknown. Sequenced by immunoSEQ multiplex PCR; TCRdb stores in-frame clones only, minus some. Of roughly 140,000 clones listed, 90% are singletons. General study points: White British donors predominated, females outnumbered males, and clonal diversity was possibly underestimated. Spike regions recognized by vaccine-associated CD4 TCRs spanned the protein, led by 160-218 and 743-854. Breadth and depth of Spike-specific TCRs rose after two AZD1222 doses. Among those given AZD1222, only five or six were seropositive at baseline.

The sequencing used peripheral blood, collected 28 days after the second AZD1222 dose. This clonotype originated in an adult who received the AZD1222 COVID-19 vaccine.

The CDR3 DNA reads as TGTGCCAGCAGGCCACAGGGGGCGTCAGATACGCAGTATTTT. Translation gives CASRPQGASDTQYF. The V gene is TRBV6-5, the J gene TRBJ2-3, with TRBD1 matching over 9 bases. The CDR3 runs to 14 residues. Losses at the gene ends were 6 bases for V and 4 bases for J; bases not matched to a gene: 5. The V gene's germline CDR1 is MNHEY and CDR2 SVGAGI.